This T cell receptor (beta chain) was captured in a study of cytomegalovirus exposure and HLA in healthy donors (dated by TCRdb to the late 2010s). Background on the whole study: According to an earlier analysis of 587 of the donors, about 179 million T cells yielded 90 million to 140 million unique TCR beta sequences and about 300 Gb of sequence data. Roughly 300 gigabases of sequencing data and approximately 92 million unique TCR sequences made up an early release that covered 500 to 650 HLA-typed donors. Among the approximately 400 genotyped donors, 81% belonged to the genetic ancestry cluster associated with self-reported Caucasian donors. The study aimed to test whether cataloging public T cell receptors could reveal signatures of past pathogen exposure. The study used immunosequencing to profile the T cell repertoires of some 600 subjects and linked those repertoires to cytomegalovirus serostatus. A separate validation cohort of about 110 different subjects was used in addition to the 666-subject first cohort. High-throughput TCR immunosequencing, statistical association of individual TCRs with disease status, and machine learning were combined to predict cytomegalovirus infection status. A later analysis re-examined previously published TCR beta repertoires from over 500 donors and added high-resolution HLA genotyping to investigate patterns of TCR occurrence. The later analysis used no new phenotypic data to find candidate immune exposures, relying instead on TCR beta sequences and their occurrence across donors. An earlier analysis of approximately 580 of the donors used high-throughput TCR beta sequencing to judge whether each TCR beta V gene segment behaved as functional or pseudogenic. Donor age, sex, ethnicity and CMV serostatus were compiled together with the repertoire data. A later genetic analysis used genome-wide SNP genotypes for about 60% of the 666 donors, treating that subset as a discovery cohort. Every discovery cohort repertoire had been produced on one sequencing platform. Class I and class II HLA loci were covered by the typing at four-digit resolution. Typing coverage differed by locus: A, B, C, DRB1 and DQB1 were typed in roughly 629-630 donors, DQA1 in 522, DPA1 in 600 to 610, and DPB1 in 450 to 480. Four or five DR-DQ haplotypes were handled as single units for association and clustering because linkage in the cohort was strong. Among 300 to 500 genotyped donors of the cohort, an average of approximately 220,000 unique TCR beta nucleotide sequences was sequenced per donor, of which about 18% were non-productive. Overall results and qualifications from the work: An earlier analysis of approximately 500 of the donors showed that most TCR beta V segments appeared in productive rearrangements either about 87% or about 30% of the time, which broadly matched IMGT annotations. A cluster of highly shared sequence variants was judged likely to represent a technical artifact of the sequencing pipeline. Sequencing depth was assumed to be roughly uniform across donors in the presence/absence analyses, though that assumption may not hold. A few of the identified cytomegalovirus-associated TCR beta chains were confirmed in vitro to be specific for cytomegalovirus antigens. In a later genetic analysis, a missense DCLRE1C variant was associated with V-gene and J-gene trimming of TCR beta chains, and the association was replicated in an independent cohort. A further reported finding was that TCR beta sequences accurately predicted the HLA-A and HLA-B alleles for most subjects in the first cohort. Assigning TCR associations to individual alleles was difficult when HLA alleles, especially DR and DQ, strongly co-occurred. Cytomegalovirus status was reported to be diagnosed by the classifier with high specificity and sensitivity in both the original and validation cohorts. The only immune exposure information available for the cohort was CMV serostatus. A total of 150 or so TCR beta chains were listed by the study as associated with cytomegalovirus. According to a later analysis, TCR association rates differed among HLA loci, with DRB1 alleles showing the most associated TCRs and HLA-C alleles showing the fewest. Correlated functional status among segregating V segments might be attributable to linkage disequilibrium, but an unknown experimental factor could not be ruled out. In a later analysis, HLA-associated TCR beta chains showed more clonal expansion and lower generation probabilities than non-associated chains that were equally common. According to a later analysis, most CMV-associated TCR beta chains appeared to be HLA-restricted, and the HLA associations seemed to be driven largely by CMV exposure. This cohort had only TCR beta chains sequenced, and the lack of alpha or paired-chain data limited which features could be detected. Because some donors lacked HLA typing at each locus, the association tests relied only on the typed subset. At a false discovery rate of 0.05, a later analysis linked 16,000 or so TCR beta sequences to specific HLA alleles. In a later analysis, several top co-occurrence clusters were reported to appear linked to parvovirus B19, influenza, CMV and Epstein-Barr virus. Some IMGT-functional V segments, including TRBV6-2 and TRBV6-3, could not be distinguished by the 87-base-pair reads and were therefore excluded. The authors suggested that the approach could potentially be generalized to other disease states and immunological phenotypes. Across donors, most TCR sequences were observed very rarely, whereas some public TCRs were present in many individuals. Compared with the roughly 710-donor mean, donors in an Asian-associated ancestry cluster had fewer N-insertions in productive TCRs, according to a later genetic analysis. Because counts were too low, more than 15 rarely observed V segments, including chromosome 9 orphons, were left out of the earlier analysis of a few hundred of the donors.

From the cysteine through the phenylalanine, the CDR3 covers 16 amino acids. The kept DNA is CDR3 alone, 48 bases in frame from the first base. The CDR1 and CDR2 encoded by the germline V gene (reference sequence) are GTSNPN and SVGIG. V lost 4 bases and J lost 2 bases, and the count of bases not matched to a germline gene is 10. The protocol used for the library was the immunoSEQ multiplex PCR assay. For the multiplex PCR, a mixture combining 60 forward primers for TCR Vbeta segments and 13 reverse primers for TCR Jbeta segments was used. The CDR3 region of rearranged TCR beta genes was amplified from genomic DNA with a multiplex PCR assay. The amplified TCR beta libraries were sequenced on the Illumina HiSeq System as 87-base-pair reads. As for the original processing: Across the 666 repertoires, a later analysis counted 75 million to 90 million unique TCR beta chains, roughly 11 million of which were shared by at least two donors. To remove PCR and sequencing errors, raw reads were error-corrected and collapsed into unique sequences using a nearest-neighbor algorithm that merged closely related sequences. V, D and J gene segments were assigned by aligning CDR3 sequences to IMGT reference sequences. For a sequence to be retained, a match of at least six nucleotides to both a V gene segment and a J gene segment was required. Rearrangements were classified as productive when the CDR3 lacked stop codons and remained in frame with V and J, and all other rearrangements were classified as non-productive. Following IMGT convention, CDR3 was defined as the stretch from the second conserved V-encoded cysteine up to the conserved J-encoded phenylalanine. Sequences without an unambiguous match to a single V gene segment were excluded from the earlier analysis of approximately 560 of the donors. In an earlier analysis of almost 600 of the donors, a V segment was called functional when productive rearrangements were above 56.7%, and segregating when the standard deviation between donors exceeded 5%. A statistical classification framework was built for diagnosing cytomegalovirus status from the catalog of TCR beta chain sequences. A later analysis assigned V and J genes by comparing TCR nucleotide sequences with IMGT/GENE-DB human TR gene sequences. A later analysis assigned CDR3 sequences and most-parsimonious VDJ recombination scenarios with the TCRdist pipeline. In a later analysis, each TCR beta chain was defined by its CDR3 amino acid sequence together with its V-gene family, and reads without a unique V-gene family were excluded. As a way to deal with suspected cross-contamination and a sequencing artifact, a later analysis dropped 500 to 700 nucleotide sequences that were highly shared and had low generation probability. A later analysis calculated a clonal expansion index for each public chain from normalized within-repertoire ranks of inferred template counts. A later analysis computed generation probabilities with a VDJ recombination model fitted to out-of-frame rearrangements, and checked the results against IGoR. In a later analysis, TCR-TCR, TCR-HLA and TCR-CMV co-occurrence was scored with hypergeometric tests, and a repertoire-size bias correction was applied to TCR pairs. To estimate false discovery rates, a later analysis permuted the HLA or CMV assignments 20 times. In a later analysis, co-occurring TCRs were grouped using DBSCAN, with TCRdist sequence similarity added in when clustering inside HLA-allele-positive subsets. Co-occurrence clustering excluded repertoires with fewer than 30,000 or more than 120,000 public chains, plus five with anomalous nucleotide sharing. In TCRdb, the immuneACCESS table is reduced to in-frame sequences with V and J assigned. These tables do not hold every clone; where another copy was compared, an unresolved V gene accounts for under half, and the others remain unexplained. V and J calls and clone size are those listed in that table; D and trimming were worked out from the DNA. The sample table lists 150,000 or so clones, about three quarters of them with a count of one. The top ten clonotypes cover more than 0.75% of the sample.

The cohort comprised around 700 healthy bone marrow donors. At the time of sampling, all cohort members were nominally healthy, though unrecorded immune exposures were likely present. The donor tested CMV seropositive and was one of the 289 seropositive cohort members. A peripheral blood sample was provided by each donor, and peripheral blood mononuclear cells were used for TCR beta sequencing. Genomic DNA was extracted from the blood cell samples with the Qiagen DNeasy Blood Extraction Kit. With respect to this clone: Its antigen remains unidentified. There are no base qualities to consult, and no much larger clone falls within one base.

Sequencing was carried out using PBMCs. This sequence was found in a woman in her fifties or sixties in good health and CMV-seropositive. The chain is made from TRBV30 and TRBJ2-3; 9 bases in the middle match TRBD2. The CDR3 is CAWTRAGGPSTDTQYF. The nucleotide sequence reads TGTGCCTGGACTAGGGCGGGGGGGCCGTCCACAGATACGCAGTATTTT.